This is a list of T cell receptor beta chains from one sample in a study of cytomegalovirus exposure and HLA in healthy donors. Sequenced by immunoSEQ multiplex PCR; TCRdb stores in-frame clones only, minus some. Found here are under 200,000 clones, over 65% of them singletons; the top ten hold over 1.5%. Sequenced sample: PBMCs. All receptors come from a woman aged 30 to 39 in good health and CMV-seronegative. Both conserved end residues are part of each CDR3. A D gene is named only where the DNA matches it firmly. Clone sizes are given selectively: once, few, many, or a class where the clone is expanded.

clone_size: -; v_call: TRBV9; d_call: -; j_call: TRBJ1-1; cdr3_length: 13; cdr3_nt: TGTGCCAGCAGCGTAGCCCCAGACACTGAAGCTTTCTTT; cdr3_aa: CASSVAPDTEAFF
clone_size: -; v_call: TRBV4-1; d_call: TRBD2; j_call: TRBJ2-5; cdr3_length: 15; cdr3_nt: TGCGCCAGCAGCCAAGGCCTAGCGGGGGGGGAGACCCAGTACTTC; cdr3_aa: CASSQGLAGGETQYF
clone_size: -; v_call: TRBV15; d_call: -; j_call: TRBJ1-5; cdr3_length: 16; cdr3_nt: TGTGCCACCAGCAGAGATCTGGGCAGGGCAAATCAGCCCCAGCATTTT; cdr3_aa: CATSRDLGRANQPQHF
clone_size: few; v_call: TRBV5-4; d_call: TRBD2; j_call: TRBJ2-7; cdr3_length: 15; cdr3_nt: TGTGCCAGCAGGGAGGAGCTAGCGGCCAACTACGAGCAGTACTTC; cdr3_aa: CASREELAANYEQYF
clone_size: few; v_call: TRBV7-3; d_call: TRBD1; j_call: TRBJ2-2; cdr3_length: 16; cdr3_nt: TGTGCCAGCAGCTTAGGGGGTACAGGGGACGCCGGGGAGCTGTTTTTT; cdr3_aa: CASSLGGTGDAGELFF
clone_size: -; v_call: TRBV7-9; d_call: -; j_call: TRBJ2-1; cdr3_length: 14; cdr3_nt: TGTGCCAGCAGCTACGTTGGGGGCGACAATGAGCAGTTCTTC; cdr3_aa: CASSYVGGDNEQFF
clone_size: -; v_call: TRBV4-1; d_call: -; j_call: TRBJ2-7; cdr3_length: 14; cdr3_nt: TGCGCCAGCAGCCAAGTGGAGGGCTCCTACGAGCAGTACTTC; cdr3_aa: CASSQVEGSYEQYF
clone_size: -; v_call: TRBV7-3; d_call: TRBD1; j_call: TRBJ2-3; cdr3_length: 15; cdr3_nt: TGTGCCAGCAGCCCGGGGACAGGGGGCACAGATACGCAGTATTTT; cdr3_aa: CASSPGTGGTDTQYF
clone_size: few; v_call: TRBV7-3; d_call: -; j_call: TRBJ2-3; cdr3_length: 15; cdr3_nt: TGTGCCAGCAGCTTAAACAGGGCGGCGACAGATACGCAGTATTTT; cdr3_aa: CASSLNRAATDTQYF
clone_size: -; v_call: TRBV6-5; d_call: -; j_call: TRBJ1-5; cdr3_length: 14; cdr3_nt: TGTGCCAGCAGTTACCGGGGGGGGGCTCAGCCCCAGCATTTT; cdr3_aa: CASSYRGGAQPQHF
clone_size: -; v_call: TRBV27; d_call: TRBD2; j_call: TRBJ2-7; cdr3_length: 14; cdr3_nt: TGTGCCAGCCAGGGTACCGGGGGGGCCTCCGAGCAGTACTTC; cdr3_aa: CASQGTGGASEQYF
clone_size: -; v_call: TRBV5-6; d_call: TRBD2; j_call: TRBJ2-1; cdr3_length: 15; cdr3_nt: TGTGCCAGCAGTCGACTAGCGGGAGTGTTCCGCGAGCAGTTCTTC; cdr3_aa: CASSRLAGVFREQFF
clone_size: -; v_call: TRBV19; d_call: TRBD1; j_call: TRBJ1-2; cdr3_length: 16; cdr3_nt: TGTGCCAGTAGTTCCCCGACAGGGGGCGCGGTGTATGGCTACACCTTC; cdr3_aa: CASSSPTGGAVYGYTF
clone_size: -; v_call: TRBV5-1; d_call: -; j_call: TRBJ2-2; cdr3_length: 15; cdr3_nt: TGCGCCAGCAGCTTGGCAGGGTCGAACACCGGGGAGCTGTTTTTT; cdr3_aa: CASSLAGSNTGELFF
clone_size: -; v_call: TRBV19; d_call: -; j_call: TRBJ1-5; cdr3_length: 15; cdr3_nt: TGTGCCAGTAGTATGAAAGGGGGAGAGGGACAGCCCCAGCATTTT; cdr3_aa: CASSMKGGEGQPQHF
clone_size: -; v_call: TRBV27; d_call: TRBD1; j_call: TRBJ1-2; cdr3_length: 15; cdr3_nt: TGTGCCAGCAGTTTCCTCGGGACAGAGTTTAATGGCTACACCTTC; cdr3_aa: CASSFLGTEFNGYTF
clone_size: -; v_call: TRBV9; d_call: TRBD1; j_call: TRBJ1-1; cdr3_length: 13; cdr3_nt: TGTGCCAGCAGCGTAAAAGGGACAGGGAAAGCTTTCTTT; cdr3_aa: CASSVKGTGKAFF